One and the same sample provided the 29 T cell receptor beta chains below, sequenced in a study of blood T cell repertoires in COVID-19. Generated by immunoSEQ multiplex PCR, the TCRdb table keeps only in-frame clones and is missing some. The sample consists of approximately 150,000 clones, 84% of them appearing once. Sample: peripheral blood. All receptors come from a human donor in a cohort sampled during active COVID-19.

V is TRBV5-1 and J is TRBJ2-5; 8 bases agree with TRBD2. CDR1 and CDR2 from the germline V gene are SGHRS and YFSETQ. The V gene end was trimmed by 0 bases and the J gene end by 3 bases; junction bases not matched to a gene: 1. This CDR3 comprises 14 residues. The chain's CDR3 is CASSLVSGEETQYF. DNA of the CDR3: TGCGCCAGCAGCTTGGTTAGCGGGGAAGAGACCCAGTACTTC.

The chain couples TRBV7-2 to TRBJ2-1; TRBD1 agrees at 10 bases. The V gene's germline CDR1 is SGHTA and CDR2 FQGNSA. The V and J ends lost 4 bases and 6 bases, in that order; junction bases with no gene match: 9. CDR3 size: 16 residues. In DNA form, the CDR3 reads TGTGCCAGCAGCTGGCAGGACAGGGGGGGCTCCAATGAGCAGTTCTTC. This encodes CASSWQDRGGSNEQFF.

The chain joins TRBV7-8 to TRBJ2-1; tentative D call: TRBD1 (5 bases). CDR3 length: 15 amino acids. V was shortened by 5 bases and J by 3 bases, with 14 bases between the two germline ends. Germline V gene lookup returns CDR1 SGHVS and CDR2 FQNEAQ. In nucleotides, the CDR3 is TGTGCCAGCAGCCCGAAGGGCAGGGTCTACAATGAGCAGTTCTTC. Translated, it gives CASSPKGRVYNEQFF.

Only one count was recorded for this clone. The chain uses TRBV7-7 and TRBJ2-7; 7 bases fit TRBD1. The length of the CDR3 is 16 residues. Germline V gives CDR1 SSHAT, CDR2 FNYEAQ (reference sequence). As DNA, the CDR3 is TGTGCTAGCAGTCTTCAAGACAGGGCGCTTCCCTACGAGCAGTACGTC. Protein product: CASSLQDRALPYEQYV.

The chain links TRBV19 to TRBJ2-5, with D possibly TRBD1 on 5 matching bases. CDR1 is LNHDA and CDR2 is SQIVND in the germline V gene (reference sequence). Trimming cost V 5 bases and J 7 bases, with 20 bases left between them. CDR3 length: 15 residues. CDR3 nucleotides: TGTGCCAGTAGTCCGAGCTGGACAAACCAGGGGACCCAGTACTTC. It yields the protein CASSPSWTNQGTQYF.

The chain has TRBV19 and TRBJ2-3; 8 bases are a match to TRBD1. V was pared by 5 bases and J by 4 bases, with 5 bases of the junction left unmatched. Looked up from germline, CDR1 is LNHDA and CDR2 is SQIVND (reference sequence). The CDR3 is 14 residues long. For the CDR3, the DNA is TGTGCCAGTAGTCACGGACAGGGCGCAGATACGCAGTATTTT. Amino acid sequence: CASSHGQGADTQYF.

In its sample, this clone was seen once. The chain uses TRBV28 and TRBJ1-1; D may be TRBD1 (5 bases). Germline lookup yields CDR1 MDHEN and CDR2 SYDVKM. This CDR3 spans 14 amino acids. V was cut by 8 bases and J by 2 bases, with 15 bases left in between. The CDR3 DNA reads TGTGCCAGCGCGCCCCCCGGGGGTAACACTGAAGCTTTCTTT. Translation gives CASAPPGGNTEAFF.

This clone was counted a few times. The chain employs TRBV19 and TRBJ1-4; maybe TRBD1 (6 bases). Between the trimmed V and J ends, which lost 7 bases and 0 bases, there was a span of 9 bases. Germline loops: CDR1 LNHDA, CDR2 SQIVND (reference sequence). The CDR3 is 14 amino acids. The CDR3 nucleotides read TGTGCCAGTAACAGGGAAGCAACTAATGAAAAACTGTTTTTT. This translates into CASNREATNEKLFF.

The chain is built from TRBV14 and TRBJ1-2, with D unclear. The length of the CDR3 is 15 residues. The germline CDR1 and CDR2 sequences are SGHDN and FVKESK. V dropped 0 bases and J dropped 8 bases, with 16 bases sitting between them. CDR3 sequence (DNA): TGTGCCAGCAGCCAAGACTCGCAGTTCTCGCGGGGCTACACCTTC. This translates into CASSQDSQFSRGYTF.

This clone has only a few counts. The CDR3 DNA reads as TGTGCCAGCAGCTTCTGGCGGGGGGGTAACACCGGGGAGCTGTTTTTT. Translation: CASSFWRGGNTGELFF. The V gene is TRBV7-9, the J gene TRBJ2-2; the match to TRBD2 covers 9 bases. Trimming cost V 3 bases and J 2 bases; bases outside gene matches: 4. This CDR3 is built from 16 residues. Germline-derived CDR1 and CDR2 are SEHNR and FQNEAQ (reference sequence).

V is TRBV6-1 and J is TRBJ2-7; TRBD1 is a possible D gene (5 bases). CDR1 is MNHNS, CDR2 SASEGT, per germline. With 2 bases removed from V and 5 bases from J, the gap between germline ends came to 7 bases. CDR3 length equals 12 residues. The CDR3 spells CASSERGNEQYV. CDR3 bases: TGTGCCAGCAGTGAAAGGGGAAACGAGCAGTACGTC.

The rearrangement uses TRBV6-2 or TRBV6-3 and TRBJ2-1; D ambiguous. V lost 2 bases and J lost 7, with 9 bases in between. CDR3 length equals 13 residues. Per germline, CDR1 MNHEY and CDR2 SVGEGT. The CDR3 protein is CASSYQSPNEQFF. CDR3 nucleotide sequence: TGTGCCAGCAGTTACCAGTCCCCGAATGAGCAGTTCTTC.

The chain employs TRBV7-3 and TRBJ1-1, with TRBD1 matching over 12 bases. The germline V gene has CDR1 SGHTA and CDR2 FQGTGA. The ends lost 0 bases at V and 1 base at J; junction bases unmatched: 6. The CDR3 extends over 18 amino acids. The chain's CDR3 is CASSLTPGQGAKNTEAFF. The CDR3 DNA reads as TGTGCCAGCAGCTTAACCCCGGGACAGGGGGCGAAGAACACTGAAGCTTTCTTT. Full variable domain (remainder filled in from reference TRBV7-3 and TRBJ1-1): GAGVSQTPSNKVTEKGKYVELRCDPISGHTALYWYRQSLGQGPEFLIYFQGTGAADDSGLPNDRFFAVRPEGSVSTLKIQRTERGDSAVYLCASSLTPGQGAKNTEAFFGQGTRLTVV.

In DNA form, the CDR3 reads TGTGCCAGCAGCCCGGACAGGGGGCGAGGTATAGGCTACACCTTC. Translated, it gives CASSPDRGRGIGYTF. This chain uses TRBV7-6 with TRBJ1-2; 11 bases align to TRBD1. The germline V gene encodes CDR1 SGHVS and CDR2 FNYEAQ. Trimming removed 5 bases from V and 8 bases from J; junction bases left unmatched: 10. The CDR3 runs 15 residues.

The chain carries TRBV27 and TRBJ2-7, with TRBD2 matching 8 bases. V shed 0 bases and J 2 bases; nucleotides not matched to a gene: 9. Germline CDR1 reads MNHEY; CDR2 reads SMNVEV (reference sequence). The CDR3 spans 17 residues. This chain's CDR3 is CASSLSLLGTSTYEQYF. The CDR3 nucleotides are TGTGCCAGCAGTTTATCCTTACTCGGGACTAGTACCTACGAGCAGTACTTC.

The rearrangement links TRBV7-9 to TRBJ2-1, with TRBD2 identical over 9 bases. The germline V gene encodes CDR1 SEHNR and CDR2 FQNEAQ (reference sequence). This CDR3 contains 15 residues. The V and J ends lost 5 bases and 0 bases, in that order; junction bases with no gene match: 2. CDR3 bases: TGTGCCAGCAGCATTAGCGGGAGCTCCTACAATGAGCAGTTCTTC. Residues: CASSISGSSYNEQFF.

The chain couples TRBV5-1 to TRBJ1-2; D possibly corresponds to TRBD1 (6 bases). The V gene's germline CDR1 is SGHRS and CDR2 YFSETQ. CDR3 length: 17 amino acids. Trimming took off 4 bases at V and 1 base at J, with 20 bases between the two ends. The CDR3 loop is CASSDGRGHRGNYGYTF. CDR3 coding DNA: TGCGCCAGCAGCGATGGGCGGGGGCACCGGGGTAACTATGGCTACACCTTC.

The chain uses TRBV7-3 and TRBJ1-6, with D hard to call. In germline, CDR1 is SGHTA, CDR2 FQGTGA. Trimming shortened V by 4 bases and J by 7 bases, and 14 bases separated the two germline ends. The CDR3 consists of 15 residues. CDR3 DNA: TGTGCCAGCAGCTCTCAAGGGAGAGGCAATTCACCCCTCCACTTT. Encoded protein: CASSSQGRGNSPLHF.

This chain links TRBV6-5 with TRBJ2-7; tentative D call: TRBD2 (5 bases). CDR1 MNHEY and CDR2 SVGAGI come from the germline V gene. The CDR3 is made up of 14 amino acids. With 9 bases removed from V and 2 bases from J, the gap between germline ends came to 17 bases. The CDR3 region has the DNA TGTGCCAGATACCGGGAAGATTCGACCTACGAGCAGTACGTC. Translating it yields CARYREDSTYEQYV.

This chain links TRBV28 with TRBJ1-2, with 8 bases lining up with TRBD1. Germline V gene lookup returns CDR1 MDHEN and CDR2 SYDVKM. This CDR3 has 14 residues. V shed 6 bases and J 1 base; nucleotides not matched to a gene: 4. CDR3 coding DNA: TGTGCCAGCAGAAGGACAGGGTATAACTATGGCTACACCTTC. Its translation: CASRRTGYNYGYTF.

CDR3 coding DNA: TGTGCCAGCAGTAACGGACTAGCTTGGTCCGCAGATACGCAGTATTTT. Protein product: CASSNGLAWSADTQYF. The chain recombines TRBV6-2 or TRBV6-3 with TRBJ2-3; 8 bases are a match to TRBD2. V lost 5 bases to trimming and J lost 4 bases; unmatched junction nucleotides: 11. There are 16 residues in the CDR3. CDR1 is MNHEY and CDR2 is SVGEGT in the germline V gene.

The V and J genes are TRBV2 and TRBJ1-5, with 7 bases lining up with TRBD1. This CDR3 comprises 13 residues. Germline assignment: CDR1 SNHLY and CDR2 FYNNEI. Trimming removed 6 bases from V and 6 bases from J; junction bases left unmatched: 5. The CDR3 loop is CASRDRVTQPQHF. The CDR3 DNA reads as TGTGCCAGCAGAGACAGGGTCACTCAGCCCCAGCATTTT.

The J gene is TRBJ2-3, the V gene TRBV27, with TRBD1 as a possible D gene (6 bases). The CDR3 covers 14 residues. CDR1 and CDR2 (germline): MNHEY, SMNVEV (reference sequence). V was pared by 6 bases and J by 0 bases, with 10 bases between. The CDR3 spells CASSRQVSTDTQYF. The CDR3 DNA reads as TGTGCCAGCAGCCGACAGGTTAGCACAGATACGCAGTATTTT.

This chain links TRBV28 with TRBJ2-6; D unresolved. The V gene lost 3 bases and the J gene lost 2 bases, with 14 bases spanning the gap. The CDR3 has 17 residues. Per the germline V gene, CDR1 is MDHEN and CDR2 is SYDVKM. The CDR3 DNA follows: TGTGCCAGCAGTTTTGGCGAGAGGTTGACTGGGGCCAACGTCCTGACTTTC. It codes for CASSFGERLTGANVLTF.

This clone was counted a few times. CDR3 DNA sequence: TGTGCCAGCTGTCGACAGGGATTCGGAAACACCATATATTTT. The encoded protein is CASCRQGFGNTIYF. The chain couples TRBV2 to TRBJ1-3; 7 nucleotides match TRBD1. Losses at the gene ends were 8 bases for V and 4 bases for J; bases not matched to a gene: 8. Germline lookup yields CDR1 SNHLY and CDR2 FYNNEI. The CDR3 runs to 14 residues.

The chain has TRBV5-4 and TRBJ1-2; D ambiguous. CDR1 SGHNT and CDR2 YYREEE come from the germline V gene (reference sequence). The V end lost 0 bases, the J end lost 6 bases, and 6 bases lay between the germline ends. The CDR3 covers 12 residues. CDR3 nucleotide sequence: TGTGCCAGCAGCTTGGAGTCAGATGGCTACACCTTC. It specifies CASSLESDGYTF.

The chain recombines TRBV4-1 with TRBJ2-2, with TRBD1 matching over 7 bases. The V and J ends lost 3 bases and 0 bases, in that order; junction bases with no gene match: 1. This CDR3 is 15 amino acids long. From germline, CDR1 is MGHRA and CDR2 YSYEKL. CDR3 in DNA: TGCGCCAGCAGCCAGACAGGGACGAACACCGGGGAGCTGTTTTTT. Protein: CASSQTGTNTGELFF.

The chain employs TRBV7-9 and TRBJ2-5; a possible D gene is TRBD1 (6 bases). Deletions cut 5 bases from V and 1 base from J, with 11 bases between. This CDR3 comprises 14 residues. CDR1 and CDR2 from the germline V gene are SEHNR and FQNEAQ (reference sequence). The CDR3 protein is CASSGNRAQETQYF. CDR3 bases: TGTGCCAGCAGCGGGAACAGGGCCCAAGAGACCCAGTACTTC.

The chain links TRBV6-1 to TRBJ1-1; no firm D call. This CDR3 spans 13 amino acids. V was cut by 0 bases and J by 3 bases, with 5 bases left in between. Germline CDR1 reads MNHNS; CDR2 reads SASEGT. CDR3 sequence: CASSEATHTEAFF. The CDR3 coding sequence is TGTGCCAGCAGTGAAGCGACTCACACTGAAGCTTTCTTT.